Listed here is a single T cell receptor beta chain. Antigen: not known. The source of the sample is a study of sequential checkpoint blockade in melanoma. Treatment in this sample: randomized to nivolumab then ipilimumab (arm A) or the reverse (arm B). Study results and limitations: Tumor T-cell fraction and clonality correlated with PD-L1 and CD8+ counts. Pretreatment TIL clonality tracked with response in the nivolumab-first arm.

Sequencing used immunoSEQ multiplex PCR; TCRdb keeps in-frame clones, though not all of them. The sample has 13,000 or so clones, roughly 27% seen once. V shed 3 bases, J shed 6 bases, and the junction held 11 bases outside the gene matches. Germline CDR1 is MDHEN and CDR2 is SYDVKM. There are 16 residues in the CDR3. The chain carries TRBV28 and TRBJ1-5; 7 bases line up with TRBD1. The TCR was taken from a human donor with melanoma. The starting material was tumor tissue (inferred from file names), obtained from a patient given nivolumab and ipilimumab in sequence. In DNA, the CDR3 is TGTGCCAGCAGTTTCGCCGGGCGGTACAGGGGTCAGCCCCAGCATTTT. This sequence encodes CASSFAGRYRGQPQHF.